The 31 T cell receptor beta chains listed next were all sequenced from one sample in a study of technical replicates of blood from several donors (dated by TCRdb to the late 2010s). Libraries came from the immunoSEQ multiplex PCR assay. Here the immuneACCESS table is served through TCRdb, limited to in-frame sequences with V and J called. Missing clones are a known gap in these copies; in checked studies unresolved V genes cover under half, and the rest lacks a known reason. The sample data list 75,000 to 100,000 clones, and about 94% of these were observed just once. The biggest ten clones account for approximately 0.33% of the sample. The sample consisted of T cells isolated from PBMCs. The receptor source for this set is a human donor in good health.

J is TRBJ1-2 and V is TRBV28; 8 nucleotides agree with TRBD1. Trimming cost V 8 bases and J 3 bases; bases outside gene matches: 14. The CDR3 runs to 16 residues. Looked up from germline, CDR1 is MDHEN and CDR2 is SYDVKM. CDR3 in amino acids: CASRETGVGKDYGYTF. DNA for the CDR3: TGTGCCAGCCGGGAGACAGGGGTCGGGAAGGACTATGGCTACACCTTC.

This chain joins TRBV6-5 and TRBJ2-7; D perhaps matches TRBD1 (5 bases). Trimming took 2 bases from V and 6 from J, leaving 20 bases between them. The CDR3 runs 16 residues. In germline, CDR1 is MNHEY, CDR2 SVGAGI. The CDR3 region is CASSYVRGDFLVEQYF. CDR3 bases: TGTGCCAGCAGTTACGTAAGGGGCGACTTCCTCGTCGAGCAGTACTTC.

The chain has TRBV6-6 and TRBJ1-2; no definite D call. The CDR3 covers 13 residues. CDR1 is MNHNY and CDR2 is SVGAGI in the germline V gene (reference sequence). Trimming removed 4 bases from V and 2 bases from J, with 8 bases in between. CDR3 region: CASSFSTNYGYTF. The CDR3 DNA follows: TGTGCCAGCAGTTTTTCTACCAACTATGGCTACACCTTC.

CDR3 sequence (DNA): TGTGCCAGCAGCTTATCCGGGGACTATGGCTACACCTTC. Residues: CASSLSGDYGYTF. The V and J genes are TRBV7-2 and TRBJ1-2; D not certain. Trimming cost V 2 bases and J 3 bases, with 7 bases left between them. This CDR3 region has 13 residues. The germline CDR1 and CDR2 sequences are SGHTA and FQGNSA.

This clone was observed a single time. The CDR3 DNA follows: TGTGCCAGCGGGAGCTCCTATAATTCACCCCTCCACTTT. This sequence encodes CASGSSYNSPLHF. J is TRBJ1-6 and V is TRBV2; no reliable D call. The ends were cut back, 8 bases at V and 0 bases at J, with 5 bases in the middle. This CDR3 region has 13 residues. Germline V gene data show CDR1 as SNHLY and CDR2 as FYNNEI.

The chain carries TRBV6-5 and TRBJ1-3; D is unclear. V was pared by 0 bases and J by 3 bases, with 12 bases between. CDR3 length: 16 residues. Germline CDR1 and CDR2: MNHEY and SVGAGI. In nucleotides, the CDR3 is TGTGCCAGCAGTTACTCGATGTCCGGGAGTGGAAACACCATATATTTT. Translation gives CASSYSMSGSGNTIYF.

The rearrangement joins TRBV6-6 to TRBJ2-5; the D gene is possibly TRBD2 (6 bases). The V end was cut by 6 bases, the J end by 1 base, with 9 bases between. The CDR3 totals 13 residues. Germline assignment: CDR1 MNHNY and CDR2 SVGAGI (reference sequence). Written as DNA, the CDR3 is TGTGCCAGCAGGGACTACACCCAAGAGACCCAGTACTTC. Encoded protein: CASRDYTQETQYF.

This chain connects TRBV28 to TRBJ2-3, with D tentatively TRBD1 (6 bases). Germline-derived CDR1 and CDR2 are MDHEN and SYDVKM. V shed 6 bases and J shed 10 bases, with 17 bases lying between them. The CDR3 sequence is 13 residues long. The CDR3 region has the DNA TGTGCCAGCAGCCCAGGGGTTCTCCGGGCGCAGTATTTT. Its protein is CASSPGVLRAQYF.

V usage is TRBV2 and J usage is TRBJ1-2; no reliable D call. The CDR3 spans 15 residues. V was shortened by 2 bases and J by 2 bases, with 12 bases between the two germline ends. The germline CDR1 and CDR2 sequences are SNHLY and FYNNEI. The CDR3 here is CASSELAGVNYGYTF. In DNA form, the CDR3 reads TGTGCCAGCAGTGAACTCGCCGGGGTCAACTATGGCTACACCTTC.

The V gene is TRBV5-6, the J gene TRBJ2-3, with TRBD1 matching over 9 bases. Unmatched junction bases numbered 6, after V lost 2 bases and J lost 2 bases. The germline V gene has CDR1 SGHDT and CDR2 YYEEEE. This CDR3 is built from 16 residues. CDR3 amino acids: CASSLRGQGYTDTQYF. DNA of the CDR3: TGTGCCAGCAGCTTAAGAGGACAGGGGTACACAGATACGCAGTATTTT.

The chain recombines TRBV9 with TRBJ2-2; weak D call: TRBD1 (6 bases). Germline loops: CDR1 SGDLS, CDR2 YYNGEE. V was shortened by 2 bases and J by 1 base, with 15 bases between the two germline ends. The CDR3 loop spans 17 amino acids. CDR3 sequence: CASSVSTGRWNTGELFF. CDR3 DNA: TGTGCCAGCAGCGTCAGCACAGGGCGCTGGAACACCGGGGAGCTGTTTTTT.

CDR3: CASSMGQMYEQYF. The CDR3 DNA reads TGTGCCAGTAGTATGGGACAGATGTACGAGCAGTACTTC. The chain employs TRBV19 and TRBJ2-7; 7 bases align to TRBD1. The germline CDR1 and CDR2 sequences are LNHDA and SQIVND (reference sequence). Losses at the gene ends were 3 bases for V and 4 bases for J; bases not matched to a gene: 3. The CDR3 spans 13 residues.

This CDR3 is CASSVGASGSNEQFF. The CDR3 nucleotides read TGTGCCAGCAGCGTAGGTGCTAGCGGGAGCAATGAGCAGTTCTTC. The chain links TRBV9 to TRBJ2-1, with 10 nucleotides matching TRBD2. The length of the CDR3 is 15 residues. Unmatched junction bases numbered 3, after V lost 0 bases and J lost 6 bases. In germline, CDR1 is SGDLS, CDR2 YYNGEE.

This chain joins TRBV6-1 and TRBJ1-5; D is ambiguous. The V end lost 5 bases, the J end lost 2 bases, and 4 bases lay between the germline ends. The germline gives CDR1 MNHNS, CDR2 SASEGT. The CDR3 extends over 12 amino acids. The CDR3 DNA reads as TGTGCCAGCAGTCAGGGCAATCAGCCCCAGCATTTT. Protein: CASSQGNQPQHF.

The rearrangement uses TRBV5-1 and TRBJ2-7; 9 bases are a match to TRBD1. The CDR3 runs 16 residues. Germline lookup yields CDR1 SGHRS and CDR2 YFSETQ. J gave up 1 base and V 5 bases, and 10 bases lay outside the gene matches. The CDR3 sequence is CASRPTGTGYSYEQYF. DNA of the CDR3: TGCGCCAGCAGACCCACCGGGACAGGGTATTCCTACGAGCAGTACTTC.

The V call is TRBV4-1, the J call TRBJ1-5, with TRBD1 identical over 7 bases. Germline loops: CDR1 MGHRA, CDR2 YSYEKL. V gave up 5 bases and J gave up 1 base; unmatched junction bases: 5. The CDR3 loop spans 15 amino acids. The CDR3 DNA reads TGCGCCAGCAGCGAACGACAGGGAAGCAATCAGCCCCAGCATTTT. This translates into CASSERQGSNQPQHF.

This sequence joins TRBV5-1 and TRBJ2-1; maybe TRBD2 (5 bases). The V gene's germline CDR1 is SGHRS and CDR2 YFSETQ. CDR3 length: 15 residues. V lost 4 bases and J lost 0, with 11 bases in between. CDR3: CASSPAGSSYNEQFF. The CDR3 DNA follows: TGCGCCAGCAGCCCTGCTGGGAGCTCCTACAATGAGCAGTTCTTC.

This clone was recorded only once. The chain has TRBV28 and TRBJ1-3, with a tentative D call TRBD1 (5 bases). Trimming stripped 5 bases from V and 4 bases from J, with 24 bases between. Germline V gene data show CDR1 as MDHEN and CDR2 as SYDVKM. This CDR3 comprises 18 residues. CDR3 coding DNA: TGTGCCAGCAGTGGGCGAATCAGGGTACTGGCGAAAGGAAACACCATATATTTT. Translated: CASSGRIRVLAKGNTIYF.

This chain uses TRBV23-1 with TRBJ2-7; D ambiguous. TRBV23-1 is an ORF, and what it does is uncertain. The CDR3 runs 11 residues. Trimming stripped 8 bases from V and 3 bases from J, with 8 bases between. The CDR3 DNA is TGCGCCAGCCCTTCCTTCTACGAGCAGTACTTC. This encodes CASPSFYEQYF.

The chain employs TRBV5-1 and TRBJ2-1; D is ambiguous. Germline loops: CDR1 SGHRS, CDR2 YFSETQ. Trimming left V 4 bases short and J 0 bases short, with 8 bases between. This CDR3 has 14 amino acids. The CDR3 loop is CASSPVSSYNEQFF. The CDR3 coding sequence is TGCGCCAGCAGCCCGGTTAGCTCCTACAATGAGCAGTTCTTC. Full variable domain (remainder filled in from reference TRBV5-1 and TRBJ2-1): KAGVTQTPRYLIKTRGQQVTLSCSPISGHRSVSWYQQTPGQGLQFLFEYFSETQRNKGNFPGRFSGRQFSNSRSEMNVSTLELGDSALYLCASSPVSSYNEQFFGPGTRLTVL.

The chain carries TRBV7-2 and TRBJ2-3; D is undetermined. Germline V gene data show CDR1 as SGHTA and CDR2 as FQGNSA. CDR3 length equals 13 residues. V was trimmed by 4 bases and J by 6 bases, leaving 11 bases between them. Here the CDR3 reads CASSSEISDTQYF. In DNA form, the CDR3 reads TGTGCCAGCAGCTCTGAGATTTCGGATACGCAGTATTTT.

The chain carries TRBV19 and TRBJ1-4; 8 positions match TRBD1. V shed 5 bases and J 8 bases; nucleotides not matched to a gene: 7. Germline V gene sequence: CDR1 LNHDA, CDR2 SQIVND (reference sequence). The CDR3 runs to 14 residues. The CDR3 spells CASSETGGVEKLFF. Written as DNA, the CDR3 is TGTGCCAGTAGTGAAACAGGGGGGGTCGAAAAACTGTTTTTT.

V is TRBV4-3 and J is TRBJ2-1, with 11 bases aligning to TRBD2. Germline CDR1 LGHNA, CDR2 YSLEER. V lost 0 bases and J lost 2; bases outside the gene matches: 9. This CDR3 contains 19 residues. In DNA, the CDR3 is TGCGCCAGCAGCCAAGAGGTTCTGGCTAGCGGGAGGCCCTACAATGAGCAGTTCTTC. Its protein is CASSQEVLASGRPYNEQFF.

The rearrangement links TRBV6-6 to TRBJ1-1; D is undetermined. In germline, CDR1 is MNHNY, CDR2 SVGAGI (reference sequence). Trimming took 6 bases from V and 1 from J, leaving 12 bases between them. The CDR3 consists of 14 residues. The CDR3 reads CASREGWGNTEAFF. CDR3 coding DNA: TGTGCCAGCAGAGAGGGCTGGGGGAACACTGAAGCTTTCTTT.

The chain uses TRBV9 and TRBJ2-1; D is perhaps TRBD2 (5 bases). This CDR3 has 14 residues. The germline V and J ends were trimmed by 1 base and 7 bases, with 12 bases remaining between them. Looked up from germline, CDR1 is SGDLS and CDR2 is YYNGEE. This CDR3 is CASSVPWTGNEQFF. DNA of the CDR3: TGTGCCAGCAGCGTACCTTGGACGGGGAATGAGCAGTTCTTC. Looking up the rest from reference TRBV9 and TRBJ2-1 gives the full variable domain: DSGVTQTPKHLITATGQRVTLRCSPRSGDLSVYWYQQSLDQGLQFLIQYYNGEERAKGNILERFSAQQFPDLHSELNLSSLELGDSALYFCASSVPWTGNEQFFGPGTRLTVL.

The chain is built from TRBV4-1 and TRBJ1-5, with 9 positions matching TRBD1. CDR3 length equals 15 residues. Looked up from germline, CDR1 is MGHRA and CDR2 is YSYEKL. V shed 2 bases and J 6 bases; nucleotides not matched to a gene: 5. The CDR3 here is CASSQRTGAGQPQHF. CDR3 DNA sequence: TGCGCCAGCAGCCAAAGGACAGGGGCTGGTCAGCCCCAGCATTTT.

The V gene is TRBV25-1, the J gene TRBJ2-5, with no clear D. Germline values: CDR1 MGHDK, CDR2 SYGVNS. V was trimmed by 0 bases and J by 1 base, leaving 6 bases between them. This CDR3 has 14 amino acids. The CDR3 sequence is CASSEYVSQETQYF. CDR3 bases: TGTGCCAGCAGTGAATACGTCAGCCAAGAGACCCAGTACTTC.

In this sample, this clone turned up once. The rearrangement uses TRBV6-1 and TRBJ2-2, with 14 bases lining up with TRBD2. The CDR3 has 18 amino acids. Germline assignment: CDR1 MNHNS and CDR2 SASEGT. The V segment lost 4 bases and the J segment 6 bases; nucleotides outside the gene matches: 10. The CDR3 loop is CASSALFRLAGGPGELFF. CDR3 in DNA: TGTGCCAGCAGTGCCCTTTTCCGACTAGCGGGAGGGCCCGGGGAGCTGTTTTTT.

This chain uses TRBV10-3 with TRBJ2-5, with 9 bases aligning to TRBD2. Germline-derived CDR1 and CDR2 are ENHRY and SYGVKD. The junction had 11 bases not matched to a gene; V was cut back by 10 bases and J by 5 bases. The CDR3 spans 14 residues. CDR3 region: CATGLAGVTETQYF. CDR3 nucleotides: TGTGCCACCGGCTTAGCGGGAGTGACGGAGACCCAGTACTTC.

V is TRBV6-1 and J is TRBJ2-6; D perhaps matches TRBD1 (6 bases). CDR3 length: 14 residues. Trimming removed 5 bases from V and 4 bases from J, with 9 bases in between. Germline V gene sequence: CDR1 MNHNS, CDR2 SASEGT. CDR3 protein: CASSSQGGANVLTF. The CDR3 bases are TGTGCCAGCAGTTCGCAGGGGGGGGCCAACGTCCTGACTTTC.

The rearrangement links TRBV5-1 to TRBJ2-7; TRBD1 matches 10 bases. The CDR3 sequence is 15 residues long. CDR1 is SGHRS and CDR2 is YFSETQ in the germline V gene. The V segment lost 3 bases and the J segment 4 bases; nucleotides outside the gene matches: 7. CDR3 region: CASSSGTGAVYEQYF. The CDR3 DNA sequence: TGCGCCAGCAGCTCCGGGACAGGGGCGGTTTACGAGCAGTACTTC.